This TCR beta chain came from a study of cytomegalovirus exposure and HLA in healthy donors. Across the whole study: The 120 validation repertoires and the approximately 700 first-cohort repertoires shared a platform, a later analysis reported.

The donors formed part of the roughly 120-subject validation cohort, distinct from the roughly 640-subject first cohort. Trimming cost V 5 bases and J 4 bases, with 12 bases left between them. Germline assignment: CDR1 MDHEN and CDR2 SYDVKM. This CDR3 is 15 amino acids long. Assay: immunoSEQ multiplex PCR; the TCRdb copy retains only in-frame clones and omits some. The sample has about 74,000 clones, nearly 95% seen once. This receptor was obtained from a man aged 18 to 29 in good health and CMV-seropositive. The specimen was PBMCs. The gene calls are TRBV28 and TRBJ2-6, with a weak D call TRBD2 (5 bases). CDR3 sequence: CASSQLREGANVLTF. CDR3 coding DNA: TGTGCCAGCAGTCAGTTGAGGGAGGGGGCCAACGTCCTGACTTTC.